The rows below give T cell receptor beta chains drawn from one sample of a study of neurological immune-mediated disorders. TCRdb re-derived calls from the 5' RACE reads in MiXCR, one entry per CDR3 protein. The table records approximately 82,000 distinct CDR3 sequences, around 2.6% of them present only once. The sample was PBMCs. The receptors here all came from a woman between 25 and 40 years old with multiple sclerosis. Each CDR3 is given with its conserved first and last residue. The order of the fields is J gene, clone size, V gene, D gene, CDR3 protein, CDR3 DNA. The D gene is left open where the match is weak. Part of the rows lack a size; the others show once, few, many or a class for expanded clones.

J: TRBJ2-1
size: few
V: TRBV4-3
D: TRBD2
CDR3: CASSQELAHSYNEQFF
DNA: TGCGCCAGCAGCCAAGAACTAGCGCACTCCTACAATGAGCAGTTCTTC

J: TRBJ2-2
size: many
V: TRBV19
D: TRBD2
CDR3: CASSIKSLAGFTGELFF
DNA: TGTGCCAGTAGTATAAAGTCTCTAGCGGGATTTACCGGGGAGCTGTTTTTT

J: TRBJ2-7
size: few
V: TRBV19
D: .
CDR3: CASSHNTDEQYF
DNA: TGTGCCAGTAGCCATAACACCGACGAGCAGTACTTC

J: TRBJ1-6
size: many
V: TRBV20-1
D: TRBD1
CDR3: CSAPNIAGTGGGHSPLHF
DNA: TGCAGTGCTCCCAATATTGCCGGGACAGGGGGTGGTCATTCACCCCTCCACTTT

J: TRBJ2-1
size: many
V: TRBV11-3
D: .
CDR3: CASSSRTRGSYNEQFF
DNA: TGTGCCAGCAGCTCCAGGACCAGGGGCTCCTACAATGAGCAGTTCTTC

J: TRBJ2-1
size: many
V: TRBV20-1
D: .
CDR3: CSARVRPTIHEQFF
DNA: TGCAGTGCTAGAGTCAGACCCACCATCCATGAGCAGTTCTTC

J: TRBJ1-2
size: many
V: TRBV27
D: .
CDR3: CASSPPGGTYGYTF
DNA: TGTGCCAGCAGTCCGCCGGGGGGTACCTATGGCTACACCTTC

J: TRBJ2-2
size: .
V: TRBV4-1
D: .
CDR3: CASSPRHGLNTWELFF
DNA: TGCGCCAGCAGCCCGCGACACGGGTTGAACACCTGGGAGCTGTTTTTT

J: TRBJ2-1
size: many
V: TRBV7-6
D: .
CDR3: CASSLWSLSSYNEQFF
DNA: TGTGCCAGCAGCTTGTGGTCCCTTTCTTCCTACAATGAGCAGTTCTTC

J: TRBJ2-4
size: many
V: TRBV27
D: TRBD2
CDR3: CASSIRTTSGKAKNIQYF
DNA: TGTGCCAGCAGTATCCGAACCACTAGCGGGAAGGCCAAAAACATTCAGTACTTC

J: TRBJ2-1
size: many
V: TRBV7-2
D: TRBD2
CDR3: CASSELAAESDEQFF
DNA: TGTGCCAGCAGCGAACTAGCGGCTGAGTCCGATGAGCAGTTCTTC

J: TRBJ2-3
size: many
V: TRBV24-1
D: TRBD1
CDR3: CATSEGTGRTDTQYF
DNA: TGTGCCACCAGTGAGGGGACAGGACGCACAGATACGCAGTATTTT

J: TRBJ2-7
size: many
V: TRBV29-1
D: .
CDR3: CSVDGPSHEQYF
DNA: TGCAGCGTTGATGGCCCGTCCCACGAGCAGTACTTC

J: TRBJ2-6
size: many
V: TRBV5-6
D: .
CDR3: CASSSRGYAGANVLTF
DNA: TGTGCCAGCAGCTCGAGGGGATACGCTGGGGCCAACGTCCTGACTTTC

J: TRBJ2-2
size: many
V: TRBV6-2/TRBV6-3
D: .
CDR3: CASSRLKNNTGELFF
DNA: TGTGCCAGCAGCCGACTTAAGAATAACACCGGGGAGCTGTTTTTT

J: TRBJ2-3
size: many
V: TRBV18
D: TRBD2
CDR3: CASSPQASGAQDTQYF
DNA: TGTGCCAGCTCACCACAAGCTAGCGGGGCCCAGGATACGCAGTATTTT

J: TRBJ2-5
size: many
V: TRBV7-2
D: .
CDR3: CASSLTGPKETQYF
DNA: TGTGCCAGCAGCTTAACTGGACCAAAAGAGACCCAGTACTTC

J: TRBJ2-7
size: many
V: TRBV4-1
D: TRBD1
CDR3: CASSLRDRGAYEQYF
DNA: TGCGCCAGCAGCCTCCGGGACAGGGGCGCCTACGAGCAGTACTTC

J: TRBJ1-4
size: .
V: TRBV18
D: TRBD1
CDR3: CASSPTTGTVIEKLFF
DNA: TGTGCCAGCTCACCAACGACCGGGACAGTTATAGAAAAACTGTTTTTT

J: TRBJ2-3
size: many
V: TRBV28
D: .
CDR3: CASSLISFSDTQYF
DNA: TGTGCCAGCAGTTTAATTAGTTTCTCCGATACGCAGTATTTT

J: TRBJ1-2
size: many
V: TRBV5-1
D: .
CDR3: CASSLRPDLGYGYTF
DNA: TGCGCCAGCAGCTTGCGGCCGGACCTTGGGTATGGCTACACCTTC

J: TRBJ1-5
size: many
V: TRBV5-6
D: .
CDR3: CASSTGGRNQPQHF
DNA: TGTGCCAGCAGCACCGGGGGGAGAAATCAGCCCCAGCATTTT

J: TRBJ2-1
size: many
V: TRBV28
D: .
CDR3: CASSQQVGFNEQFF
DNA: TGTGCCAGCAGTCAACAGGTGGGGTTCAATGAGCAGTTCTTC

J: TRBJ2-3
size: many
V: TRBV18
D: TRBD2
CDR3: CASSPREPDTQYF
DNA: TGTGCCAGCTCACCGCGGGAGCCAGATACGCAGTATTTT

J: TRBJ2-7
size: many
V: TRBV7-9
D: .
CDR3: CASSPLGYEQYF
DNA: TGTGCCAGCAGCCCTCTGGGTTACGAGCAGTACTTC

J: TRBJ2-1
size: many
V: TRBV5-1
D: TRBD2
CDR3: CASSSNRGLATNEQFF
DNA: TGCGCCAGCAGCTCGAATAGGGGACTAGCGACCAATGAGCAGTTCTTC

J: TRBJ2-2
size: many
V: TRBV7-2
D: TRBD1
CDR3: CASSRVGTPGQGATGELFF
DNA: TGTGCCAGCAGCCGCGTTGGAACCCCGGGACAGGGGGCCACCGGGGAGCTGTTTTTT

J: TRBJ2-1
size: many
V: TRBV6-1
D: .
CDR3: CASSEAGPSSEQFF
DNA: TGTGCCAGCAGTGAAGCGGGGCCAAGTAGTGAGCAGTTCTTC

J: TRBJ1-2
size: many
V: TRBV6-6
D: .
CDR3: CASRTFQGSGYTF
DNA: TGTGCCAGCCGGACATTTCAGGGTTCTGGCTACACCTTC

J: TRBJ2-1
size: many
V: TRBV7-8
D: .
CDR3: CASSLVLREQFF
DNA: TGTGCCAGCAGCTTAGTACTAAGAGAGCAGTTCTTC

J: TRBJ2-3
size: many
V: TRBV29-1
D: TRBD1
CDR3: CSVERLQGAADTQYF
DNA: TGCAGCGTTGAACGGTTACAGGGGGCGGCAGATACGCAGTATTTT

J: TRBJ1-1
size: many
V: TRBV7-9
D: .
CDR3: CASSLGAGEAFF
DNA: TGTGCCAGCAGTCTAGGGGCAGGTGAAGCTTTCTTT

J: TRBJ2-1
size: many
V: TRBV14
D: TRBD2
CDR3: CASSQGGLADSYNEQFF
DNA: TGTGCCAGCAGCCAAGGAGGTCTAGCGGACTCCTACAATGAGCAGTTCTTC

J: TRBJ2-1
size: many
V: TRBV13
D: TRBD2
CDR3: CASTLRWTSVNEQFF
DNA: TGTGCCAGCACCCTAAGGTGGACTAGCGTTAATGAGCAGTTCTTC

J: TRBJ2-5
size: many
V: TRBV7-9
D: TRBD1
CDR3: CASSPGTGSGETQYF
DNA: TGTGCCAGCAGCCCAGGGACAGGGAGCGGAGAGACCCAGTACTTC

J: TRBJ2-1
size: .
V: TRBV5-1
D: .
CDR3: CASSLASSTANEQFF
DNA: TGCGCCAGCAGCTTGGCCTCCTCGACTGCCAATGAGCAGTTCTTC

J: TRBJ2-7
size: many
V: TRBV15
D: .
CDR3: CATSSGYGVVEQYF
DNA: TGTGCCACCAGCTCCGGTTATGGGGTAGTCGAGCAGTACTTC

J: TRBJ1-1
size: many
V: TRBV5-1
D: TRBD1
CDR3: CASSLTDRVSTEAFF
DNA: TGCGCCAGCAGCCTTACCGACAGGGTGAGCACTGAAGCTTTCTTT

J: TRBJ2-7
size: few
V: TRBV6-2/TRBV6-3
D: TRBD2
CDR3: CASSTKTTLGRAYEQYF
DNA: TGTGCCAGCAGTACGAAGACCACCCTAGGGAGGGCCTACGAGCAGTACTTC

J: TRBJ1-6
size: many
V: TRBV21-1
D: .
CDR3: CASSDPGQGRNSPLHF
DNA: TGTGCCAGCAGCGACCCGGGACAGGGTAGAAATTCACCCCTCCACTTT

J: TRBJ2-2
size: many
V: TRBV12-3/TRBV12-4
D: TRBD1
CDR3: CASTPDRGGGTGELFF
DNA: TGTGCCAGCACCCCGGACAGGGGAGGAGGCACCGGGGAGCTGTTTTTT

J: TRBJ2-7
size: .
V: TRBV6-2/TRBV6-3
D: TRBD1
CDR3: CASSQDRVAYEQYF
DNA: TGTGCCAGCAGCCAGGACAGGGTCGCCTACGAGCAGTACTTC

J: TRBJ1-2
size: many
V: TRBV20-1
D: .
CDR3: CSAREGGWGYGYTF
DNA: TGCAGTGCTAGAGAGGGGGGCTGGGGCTATGGCTACACCTTC

J: TRBJ2-1
size: many
V: TRBV11-2
D: .
CDR3: CASSLAWERSPSGGYNEQFF
DNA: TGTGCCAGCAGCTTAGCTTGGGAACGCTCCCCATCAGGAGGGTACAATGAGCAGTTCTTC

J: TRBJ2-7
size: many
V: TRBV5-1
D: TRBD2
CDR3: CASSMGGYEQYF
DNA: TGCGCCAGCAGCATGGGGGGGTACGAGCAGTACTTC

J: TRBJ1-5
size: many
V: TRBV20-1
D: .
CDR3: CSARDSPNQPQHF
DNA: TGCAGTGCTAGGGACAGTCCTAATCAGCCCCAGCATTTT